This section outlines one T cell receptor beta chain sequence together with its context. Its antigen is unidentified. The time point is: cycle 4 day 1 (C4D1), after around six weeks of nivolumab. Each patient relapsed following autologous stem cell transplantation, and prior brentuximab vedotin exposure differed. The germline CDR1 and CDR2 sequences are SGHTS and YDEGEE. The CDR3 is made up of 13 amino acids. V dropped 0 bases and J dropped 4 bases, with 5 bases sitting between them. These data are taken from a study of PD-1 blockade in classical Hodgkin lymphoma. Study-level results: Compared with baseline, CD4+ but not CD8+ TCR diversity had risen significantly by C4D1.

Method: immunoSEQ multiplex PCR; TCRdb's copy keeps in-frame clones and lacks some. This repertoire shows 100,000 or so clones, about nine tenths found once; its top ten account for under 20%. The specimen comprised peripheral blood mononuclear cells (PBMCs), sampled before the fourth cycle of nivolumab. The V gene is TRBV5-8, the J gene TRBJ1-5; no clear D gene. This TCR was sampled from a human donor with classical Hodgkin lymphoma. The CDR3 coding sequence is TGTGCCAGCAGCTTGGGGCAGAATCAGCCCCAGCATTTT. Amino acid sequence: CASSLGQNQPQHF.